This T cell receptor (beta chain) was observed in a study of cytomegalovirus exposure and HLA in healthy donors (dated by TCRdb to about 2017). General notes on the study: An earlier analysis of more than 550 of the donors reported around 280 Gb of sequence data and around 100 million unique TCR beta sequences obtained from 150 million to 200 million T cells. Both class I and class II loci were covered by HLA typing, at four-digit resolution. Donor age, sex, ethnicity and CMV serostatus were compiled together with the repertoire data. Every discovery cohort repertoire had been produced on one sequencing platform. In the later analysis, no new phenotypic data were used to find candidate immune exposures; instead, reliance was placed on TCR beta sequences and their occurrence across donors. Typing coverage differed by locus: A, B, C, DRB1 and DQB1 were typed in roughly 620-630 donors, DQA1 in 522, DPA1 in 600 to 610, and DPB1 in 472. The study combined high-throughput TCR immunosequencing, statistical association of individual TCRs with disease status, and machine learning to predict cytomegalovirus infection status. Of the roughly 410 genotyped donors, 70% to 90% were placed in the genetic ancestry cluster associated with self-reported Caucasian donors. Along with the approximately 700-subject first cohort, a separate validation cohort of 120 different subjects was used. An earlier analysis of approximately 580 of the donors used high-throughput TCR beta sequencing to judge whether each TCR beta V gene segment behaved as functional or pseudogenic. Several DR-DQ haplotypes were handled as single units for association and clustering because linkage in the cohort was strong. Across 398 genotyped donors of the cohort, an average of about 220,000 unique TCR beta nucleotide sequences per donor were sequenced, and 15% to 20% of those sequences were non-productive. A later genetic analysis used genome-wide SNP genotypes for about 60% of the roughly 670 donors, treating that subset as a discovery cohort. A later analysis re-analyzed previously published TCR beta repertoires from roughly 600 donors and added high-resolution HLA genotyping to study TCR occurrence patterns. An early release that covered around 590 HLA-typed donors contained 300 to 350 gigabases of sequencing data and around 80 million unique TCR sequences. The study was designed to test whether signatures of past pathogen exposure could be identified by cataloging public T cell receptors. The T cell repertoires of under 700 subjects were profiled by immunosequencing and related to cytomegalovirus serostatus. The full study reports these points: When HLA alleles, especially DR and DQ, strongly co-occurred, TCR associations were difficult to assign to individual alleles. Because HLA typing was unavailable for some donors at each locus, only the typed subset was used in association tests. A later analysis found that HLA-associated TCR beta chains were more clonally expanded and had lower generation probabilities than equally common non-associated chains. In vitro tests confirmed that a few of the cytomegalovirus-associated TCR beta chains recognize cytomegalovirus antigens. The 87-base-pair reads could not distinguish some IMGT-functional V segments, including TRBV6-2 and TRBV6-3, so those segments were excluded. Because counts were too low, roughly 18 rarely observed V segments, including chromosome 9 orphons, were left out of the earlier analysis of a few hundred of the donors. Most TCR sequences were seen in very few donors, while some public TCRs were found in many individuals. In an earlier analysis of some 500 of the donors, most TCR beta V segments appeared in productive rearrangements about 87% or about 30% of the time, broadly matching IMGT annotations. In a later analysis, most CMV-associated TCR beta chains were found to appear HLA-restricted, with HLA associations seemingly driven largely by CMV exposure. A cluster of highly shared sequence variants was judged likely to be a technical artifact of the sequencing pipeline. A total of fewer than 200 TCR beta chains were listed by the study as associated with cytomegalovirus. A later analysis associated 15,000 to 20,000 TCR beta sequences with specific HLA alleles at a false discovery rate of 0.05. In a later analysis, several top co-occurrence clusters were reported to appear linked to parvovirus B19, influenza, CMV and Epstein-Barr virus. The only immune exposure information available for the cohort was CMV serostatus. The authors suggested that the approach could potentially be generalized to other disease states and immunological phenotypes. According to a later analysis, TCR association rates differed among HLA loci, with DRB1 alleles showing the most associated TCRs and HLA-C alleles showing the fewest. A later genetic analysis associated a missense DCLRE1C variant with V-gene and J-gene trimming of TCR beta chains, and an independent cohort replicated the association. The presence/absence analyses assumed that sequencing depth was roughly uniform across donors, and that assumption may not be true. Compared with the 666-donor mean, donors in an Asian-associated ancestry cluster had fewer N-insertions in productive TCRs, according to a later genetic analysis. The classifier was reported to diagnose cytomegalovirus status with high specificity and sensitivity in both the original cohort and the validation cohort. Linkage disequilibrium might explain the correlated functional status among segregating V segments, but an unknown experimental factor could not be excluded. A further reported finding was that TCR beta sequences accurately predicted the HLA-A and HLA-B alleles for most subjects in the first cohort. In this cohort, only TCR beta chains were sequenced, and detectable features were limited by the absence of alpha or paired-chain data.

The junction carries 13 bases between V and J, which are trimmed by 3 bases and 4 bases respectively. CDR1 and CDR2 were assigned from the germline V gene (reference sequence) as SGHAT and FQDESV. The CDR3 starts with the cysteine, ends with the phenylalanine, and has 15 residues. Just CDR3 DNA is preserved here, 45 bases in frame from base 1. The cohort consisted of 600 or so healthy bone marrow donors. At the time of sampling, every cohort member was nominally healthy, though immune exposures that went unrecorded were likely present. The donor was CMV seronegative and belonged to the group of 352 seronegative cohort members. A peripheral blood sample was provided by each donor, and peripheral blood mononuclear cells were used for TCR beta sequencing. The Qiagen DNeasy Blood Extraction Kit was used to extract genomic DNA from the blood cell samples. As concerns this clone: Its antigen specificity is not known. Within one base of it there is no much larger clone, and no base qualities were kept.

Libraries were built with the immunoSEQ multiplex PCR assay. For the multiplex PCR, a mixture combining 60 forward primers for TCR Vbeta segments and 13 reverse primers for TCR Jbeta segments was used. A multiplex PCR assay on genomic DNA amplified the CDR3 region of rearranged TCR beta genes. The Illumina HiSeq System was used to sequence the amplified TCR beta libraries as 87-base-pair reads. In the source study's methods: A later analysis tallied tens of millions of unique TCR beta chains across the 550 to 850 repertoires, and 10 million to 11 million of those chains were shared by two or more donors. Raw reads were error-corrected and collapsed into unique sequences with a nearest-neighbor algorithm that merged closely related sequences to remove PCR and sequencing errors. To assign V, D and J gene segments, CDR3 sequences were aligned to IMGT reference sequences. Each retained sequence needed at least a six-nucleotide match to both a V gene segment and a J gene segment. Rearrangements were called productive when the CDR3 lacked stop codons and stayed in frame with V and J; all others were non-productive. Following IMGT convention, CDR3 was defined as the stretch from the second conserved V-encoded cysteine to the conserved J-encoded phenylalanine. In an earlier analysis of more than 550 of the donors, sequences lacking an unambiguous match to a single V gene segment were excluded. An earlier analysis of 500 to 700 of the donors classified V segments as functional when productive rearrangements were above 56.7% and as segregating when the standard deviation between donors was above 5%. A statistical classification framework was developed to diagnose cytomegalovirus status using the catalog of TCR beta chain sequences. In a later analysis, V and J genes were assigned by comparing TCR nucleotide sequences against IMGT/GENE-DB human TR gene sequences. The TCRdist pipeline was used in a later analysis to assign CDR3 sequences and most-parsimonious VDJ recombination scenarios. A later analysis defined each TCR beta chain by its CDR3 amino acid sequence plus V-gene family, and excluded reads lacking a unique V-gene family. In a later analysis, 450 to 600 highly shared, low-generation-probability nucleotide sequences were removed to address suspected cross-contamination and a sequencing artifact. A later analysis calculated a clonal expansion index for each public chain from normalized within-repertoire ranks of inferred template counts. A later analysis computed generation probabilities with a VDJ recombination model fitted to out-of-frame rearrangements, and checked the results against IGoR. In a later analysis, hypergeometric tests were used to score TCR-TCR, TCR-HLA and TCR-CMV co-occurrence, with a repertoire-size bias correction applied to TCR pairs. A later analysis estimated false discovery rates by permuting HLA or CMV assignments 20 times. In a later analysis, co-occurring TCRs were grouped using DBSCAN, and TCRdist sequence similarity was added for clustering within HLA-allele-positive subsets. For co-occurrence clustering, repertoires with fewer than 30,000 or more than 120,000 public chains were excluded, along with five or six repertoires with anomalous nucleotide sharing. TCRdb limited this immuneACCESS table to in-frame rearrangements with V and J called. A share of clones is missing; checked studies link under half to unresolved V genes, and the rest is unexplained. Clonal size and the V and J genes are those of that table, whereas D and trimming came from the DNA. In this sample the table shows about 200,000 clones, about 79% of which occur a single time. The top ten constitute about 0.1% of the sample.

The receptor chain draws on TRBV11-1 and TRBJ1-3; a confident D gene designation cannot be given. Sequenced material: PBMCs. This sequence was found in a boy younger than 10 in good health and CMV-seronegative. CDR3 protein: CASSLGSYPGNTIYF. The DNA sequence follows: TGTGCCAGCAGCTTGGGGAGCTACCCAGGAAACACCATATATTTT.